The T cell receptor beta chain under discussion was sequenced for a study of T cells after yellow fever vaccination. Study-level background: Each low-cell-number fraction was prepared by means of SMART-Seq v4 Ultra Low Input. General study findings and limits: Although most clonotypes did not, a small share appeared in both CD4 and CD8 compartments.

Germline CDR1 and CDR2: KGHDR and SFDVKD. The CDR3 is 16 residues long. The V gene end was trimmed by 4 bases and the J gene end by 4 bases; junction bases not matched to a gene: 9. This clonotype was recorded a few times. What it recognizes is unknown. By 5'RACE template switching, TCR cDNA was produced, with a universal primer site and UMIs added in the process. TCRdb recomputed calls from the 5' RACE reads with MiXCR, one row per CDR3 protein. This table has hundreds of thousands of distinct CDR3 sequences, 18% appearing once. Here the sequenced sample was PBMCs, taken before the yellow fever booster vaccination. J is TRBJ2-3 and V is TRBV24-1; 8 nucleotides line up with TRBD2. This clonotype was obtained from a man between 18 and 35 years old who received the YFV17D yellow fever vaccine. CDR3 region: CATSDTRGSGADTQYF. The CDR3 nucleotides are TGTGCCACCAGTGACACTCGGGGTAGCGGGGCAGATACGCAGTATTTT.